This T cell receptor (beta chain) appears in the sequencing data of a study of vaccination and CD4 T cells after COVID-19 (dated by TCRdb to between 2021 and 2024). With respect to the entire study: Six males and four females were included in the convalescent cohort, with two Hispanic individuals, seven Caucasians, two Asians and one multiracial person represented. Post-COVID blood samples were collected from convalescent patients a median of approximately 93 days after diagnosis, with a range of roughly 35 to 180 days. Participants got two doses of the Pfizer-BioNTech BNT162b2 vaccine (n=8) or two doses of the Moderna mRNA-1273 vaccine (n=2). Control cultures used a CEFX viral epitope pool as positive control, an HIV-1 Nef peptide pool as negative control, or no peptide. The time from the second vaccine dose to post-vaccine blood sampling had a median of roughly 70 days and ranged from about 12 to 241 days. The cultures were stimulated with overlapping spike peptide pools from SARS-CoV-2 and from the common cold coronaviruses HCoV-NL63, HCoV-OC43 and HCoV-229E. In over 8 COVID-19 convalescent patients and a handful of infection-naive healthy vaccine recipients, the spike-specific CD4+ TCR repertoire before mRNA vaccination was compared with the repertoire after mRNA vaccination. General conclusions and limits of the study: Relatively few convalescent patients were included in the study, and early timepoints after natural infection were not analyzed. Of the vaccine-specific clones found in convalescent patients, nearly all (304 of 307) were mono-reactive for SARS-CoV-2 spike instead of being cross-reactive with common cold coronaviruses. Among convalescent patients, a median roughly 90% of the SARS-CoV-2-reactive clones seen after vaccination appeared only after vaccination, which suggests priming specific to the vaccine. The median count of SARS-CoV-2-reactive clonotypes went up from around 21 after infection to 30 to 40 after vaccination, although the change was not significant.

The CDR3 holds 17 amino acids from the cysteine to the phenylalanine. The only DNA kept is the CDR3, 51 bases in frame from the first base. V loses 5 bases, J loses 6 bases, and the germline ends lie 24 bases apart. CDR1 and CDR2 are drawn from the germline V gene: MNHNS, SASEGT. Per the publication, the treatment or condition label means: approximately nine-day PBMC culture with coronavirus spike peptide pools or control peptides (ViraFEST assay). The ViraFEST assay was used in the study, in which antigen-specific T cells were expanded with peptide pools and expanded clonotypes were subsequently identified by TCR sequencing. The absence of prior SARS-CoV-2 infection in healthy vaccine recipients was confirmed by negative nucleocapsid antibody tests before and after vaccination. Under 2.5 million PBMCs per well were cultured in IMDM with roughly 5.5% human AB serum and 9 to 10 IU/ml IL-2, plus 10 ug/ml peptide pools. On days 3 and 7, half of the culture medium was replaced with fresh IL-2-containing medium. CD4+ T cells were isolated after approximately ten days of culture through negative selection using the EasySep CD4+ T cell isolation kit. Ficoll-Paque Plus gradient centrifugation was used to isolate PBMCs from whole blood, and the isolated PBMCs were then either used fresh or cryopreserved at -140C. Each culture condition was generally run in triplicate wells.

Libraries were prepared through PCR. At the Johns Hopkins FTIC core, DNA from the cultured CD4+ T cells underwent TCR sequencing with the Oncomine TCR Beta short-read assay. The QIAamp micro DNA kit was used to extract genomic DNA from the cultured CD4+ T cells. Oncomine TCR Beta libraries made from cultured CD4+ T cells were pooled using unique dual indexes and sequenced on an Illumina iSeq 100. Concerning the study's data processing: Non-productive sequences were filtered out, and CDR3s that did not start with C, did not end with F or W, or were shorter than 7 amino acids were discarded. The MANAFEST web application identified antigen-specific clonotypes by comparing peptide-stimulated wells against reference wells and other culture wells. To be called positive, a clone needed an FDR below 0.05, an odds ratio above 5, and a productive frequency above 0.1% in at least two of three replicate wells. Clonotypes that were significantly expanded in both SARS-CoV-2 spike wells and at least one common cold coronavirus spike condition were defined as cross-reactive. CDR3 homology was assessed with Levenshtein distances (stringdist) and unrooted phylogenetic trees (ape) in R version 3.6.1. Through fastp at Q25 and MiXCR, TCRdb rebuilt clones from the public reads, retaining in-frame beta chains. Here each entry gathers all rows of one CDR3 protein and keeps the most common genes and DNA. V and J calls and clone size were set by TCRdb, not the authors. In this sample the table shows 20,000 to 25,000 distinct CDR3 sequences, 67% of which occur a single time. Roughly 15% of the sample is in the top ten clones.

This clonotype was observed a single time. Which antigen it targets is not known. The record has no base qualities; no much larger clone is one base away. A single read is weak support. The chain is made from TRBV6-1 and TRBJ2-3, and TRBD2 may be the D gene, going by 5 matching bases. This sequence was found in a human donor who received a COVID-19 vaccine. The source was CD4+ T cells from blood, cultured in vitro, collected after SARS-CoV-2 vaccination. The CDR3 protein sequence reads: CASSIMTGPPRGDTQYF. In nucleotides, the sequence is TGTGCCAGCAGTATCATGACCGGACCCCCTAGAGGGGATACGCAGTATTTT.